Included here is one TCR beta chain sequence, with context. This clone was recorded many times. This clone's antigen is unknown. Base qualities were left out, and no much larger clone turns up one base away. The entry originates in a study of metastatic and nonmetastatic thyroid tumors (dated by TCRdb to 2019 to 2021). Background on the whole study: Repertoires from peripheral blood and from tumor or nodule tissue samples of malignant and benign thyroid patients were compared. The research as a whole found: TCR beta diversity was reported as significantly higher in malignant tumors than in benign nodules, in both blood and tumor samples.

Spanning cysteine to phenylalanine, the CDR3 consists of 20 amino acids. Only CDR3 DNA is held: 60 bases, read in frame from base 1. From the germline V gene, CDR1 is SGHRS and CDR2 is YFSETQ. V is cut back by 4 bases and J by 0 bases, with 20 bases in the junction unmatched. Before undergoing thyroid surgery, none of the patients had been given any kind of treatment. The study retrospectively analysed patient clinical samples collected from about 2012 to 2018 using T-cell receptor beta sequencing. Library preparation was by PCR. Sequencing was carried out with an Illumina HiSeq 4000. The TCR beta-chain CDR3 region of each patient was profiled by high-throughput sequencing. As for the authors' bioinformatics: Drawing on CDR3 differences between clinicopathological groups, the researchers built a classifier meant to tell apart patients with distant-metastatic papillary thyroid cancer. Repertoire diversity was assessed with the Shannon index, and tumor-blood repertoire similarity with the Morisita-Horn index. Clones were called with MiXCR by TCRdb after fastp trimmed the public reads at Q25, and only in-frame beta chains were retained. TCRdb's processing, not the study's, gives the V and J calls here. Across this sample there are under 30,000 clones, with roughly 17% seen only once. Together, the top ten hold under 7.5% of the sample.

Here the chain combines TRBV5-1 and TRBJ2-3; 7 of the junction bases match TRBD2. The sequence was collected from a male donor with papillary thyroid cancer or a benign thyroid nodule (not recorded which). Some clones in this sample may be carry-over from other donors' samples. The sample comprised blood. The CDR3 protein is CASSPRLAAFFLPSTDTQYF. The nucleotides are TGCGCCAGCAGCCCCAGGCTAGCGGCATTCTTCCTCCCTAGCACAGATACGCAGTATTTT.